The source of this T cell receptor beta chain is a study of blood T cell repertoires in COVID-19. Here immunoSEQ multiplex PCR was the method, and the copy in TCRdb shows in-frame clones only, minus some. The sample lists approximately 240,000 clones, about nine tenths seen once, with 0.83% in the top ten. The CDR3 has 14 amino acids. CDR1 LNHDA and CDR2 SQIVND come from the germline V gene (reference sequence). Trimming removed 4 bases from V and 8 bases from J; junction bases left unmatched: 2. Sequences were obtained from peripheral blood. The receptor was derived from a man younger than 45 with COVID-19, enrolled during active disease. The rearrangement joins TRBV19 to TRBJ1-6; 10 bases are a match to TRBD1. CDR3 region: CASSRGTGDSPLHF. The CDR3 bases are TGTGCCAGTAGTAGGGGGACAGGGGATTCACCCCTCCACTTT.